This T cell receptor (beta chain) is drawn from a study of T cells in Graves' hyperthyroidism and ophthalmopathy (dated by TCRdb to the late 2010s). Study-level background: Peripheral blood samples were taken at the time of initial diagnosis, prior to any treatment. TCR Vbeta CDR3 sequencing of roughly 140 peripheral blood samples (fewer than 45 ophthalmopathy, 75 hyperthyroidism and roughly 17 progressor patients) is reported in the paper. For training and testing, the 95 to 100 patients in the discovery cohort were randomly divided in a 7:3 ratio. To identify distinguishing TCR V-J signatures, a discovery cohort of 95 to 100 patients was used, comprising under 45 with Graves' ophthalmopathy and roughly 60 with stable Graves' hyperthyroidism. After sampling, hyperthyroidism patients received methimazole starting at 30 mg daily, and ophthalmopathy patients received high-dose intravenous methylprednisolone. In about 6 Graves' hyperthyroidism patients, the study also compared T-cell repertoires from thyroid tissue with T-cell repertoires from blood. Whether ophthalmopathy could be predicted prospectively was tested in an independent validation cohort made up of about 18 hyperthyroidism patients plus 17 patients who later progressed to ophthalmopathy. The investigation overall reported the following: Most expanded thyroid clonotypes (frequency above 0.001) were also detected in blood, a finding suggesting that blood repertoires may reflect thyroid immune responses. No statistical method was used to fix the sample size in advance, and group allocation was not hidden from the investigators. During validation, the model predicted progression to ophthalmopathy a median of approximately six months ahead of onset, with roughly 65% sensitivity and around 73% specificity. In cross-validation, a model built on a 13 V-J signature told ophthalmopathy apart from stable hyperthyroidism with 85% to 90% sensitivity and about 81% specificity, and in testing the same model reached 80%/75%.

Stable Graves' hyperthyroidism was defined as no progression to ophthalmopathy during 18 months of follow-up. Hyperthyroidism patients were newly diagnosed, with disease duration under 2 months, and aged 18 to 65 years. Any patient with an uncontrolled infection, another autoimmune disease, pregnancy or lactation was excluded. Diagnoses relied on clinical symptoms, serum thyroxine and TRAb, thyroid ultrasound and orbital computed tomography. PBMCs were separated from 10 ml of fresh peripheral blood using Ficoll-Paque density gradient centrifugation. Trizol reagent was used to extract total RNA, and RNA quality was then checked on an Agilent 2100 Bioanalyzer. The CDR3, from cysteine to phenylalanine, totals 14 residues. CDR3 DNA only is kept here, 42 bases in frame from base 1. Here V drops 1 base and J drops 10 bases, and the junction holds 5 bases not matched to any gene. According to the germline V gene (reference sequence), CDR1 reads MNHEY and CDR2 reads SMNVEV.

This clonotype was found a few times. The antigen it binds to is not known. No much larger clonotype is one base removed from it; base qualities were not supplied. Amplification of TCR beta CDR3 regions was carried out from RNA transcripts. The TCR CDR3 was subjected to a first round of RT-PCR using the HTBI primer set and the Qiagen OneStep RT-PCR kit. Libraries were constructed in a second round of multiplex PCR, after which size selection and purification were carried out. Paired-end sequencing of the libraries was performed with 100 bp reads on an Illumina HiSeq2000. From the authors' description of their analysis: SOAPnuke was used to process the raw data, with reads discarded if the reads contained adapters or uncalled bases, had a mean Phred below 15, or lacked an exact constant-primer or identifier match. COPE v1.2.5 was used to merge high-quality paired reads, and clonotypes were defined as unique nucleotide sequences. MiTCR v1.1 was used to align clonotypes to the IMGT TRBV, TRBD and TRBJ reference segments. The analysis was restricted to V-J combinations with a frequency above 0.0001, which together covered 99% to 99.2% of the repertoires. A TCS score was defined as the ratio of F50 (clonal expansion) to E x V (chaos), with BLOSUM62-based TCRdist applied between CDR3 peptides within each V-J. Welch's t-statistics and random forest reduced 450 to 600 V-J features to some 14, which were used in a naive Bayes classifier (R e1071). TCRdb's own reprocessing of the public reads used fastp at Q25 and MiXCR and kept productive beta chains. Rows merge per CDR3 protein into single entries with the most common DNA and genes. The V and J calls were not made by the authors but by TCRdb's processing. The sample yields under 350,000 distinct CDR3 sequences; around a fifth were counted once. The ten largest clonotypes hold about 50% of the sample.

The rearrangement joined TRBV27 to TRBJ1-4; 8 junctional bases match TRBD1. Sequenced sample: blood. This clonotype was obtained from a woman in her 50s with Graves' hyperthyroidism. At the DNA level, the sequence is TGTGCCAGCAGTTTATTCAGGGGGCAGGGAAAACTGTTTTTT. This is translated as CASSLFRGQGKLFF.